This T cell receptor (beta chain) is drawn from a study of spatial heterogeneity in lung cancer. Study background: There was a strong correlation between the counts of TCR transcripts measured in tumor regions and a T cell transcriptional module score that was calculated from matched bulk RNA-seq.

Time point specified: sample taken at primary tumor resection. Untreated early-stage non-small cell lung cancer patients, fewer than 85 in total, were the donors. Every molecule of TCR cDNA had its own unique molecular identifier. Each CDR3 protein is one row after TCRdb ran MiXCR on the 5' RACE reads. The sample includes roughly 3,700 distinct CDR3 sequences, approximately 25% of them seen just once. The germline V gene encodes CDR1 GTSNPN and CDR2 SVGIG (reference sequence). Between the trimmed V and J ends, which lost 3 bases and 4 bases, there was a span of 10 bases. CDR3 length: 12 amino acids. Regarding the study as a whole: Within tumors, counts of expanded alpha and beta TCRs tracked tumor mutation counts. Coverage of tumor T cells, an estimated figure, was roughly 7% for alpha and around 13% for beta chains.

This clonotype was seen a single time. As yet, its antigen is unknown. This beta chain is an unintended read in a library built for alpha chains; its size means little. The rearrangement links TRBV30 to TRBJ2-7; unclear D gene. Sample: lung tumor tissue, taken at surgery. The receptor was derived from a male donor with early-stage non-small cell lung cancer. CDR3 amino acids: CAWSETSYEQYF. The CDR3 DNA follows: TGTGCCTGGAGCGAGACATCGTACGAGCAGTACTTC.